The T cell receptor beta chain described here comes from a study of cytomegalovirus exposure and HLA in healthy donors. Study-level points and caveats: Donor immune exposure was known only as CMV serostatus.

PCR employed 60 Vbeta and 13 Jbeta primers. Original methodology: In a later analysis, roughly 11 million of some 80 million unique beta chains occurred in at least two donors. The protocol was immunoSEQ multiplex PCR, while the TCRdb copy is restricted to in-frame clones and leaves out a portion. That table gives V, J and clone size, and the DNA gave D and trimming. Of approximately 160,000 clones listed, about 70% are singletons. About this clone itself: Its antigen is as yet unknown.

Trimming pared 0 bases from V and 6 bases from J, leaving 6 bases between. CDR1 is SGDLS, CDR2 YYNGEE, per germline. This CDR3 has 13 amino acids. The clonotype comes from a woman younger than 30 in good health and CMV-seropositive. The rearrangement joins TRBV9 to TRBJ2-2; TRBD2 might be the D (6 bases). The source material was PBMCs. CDR3 in DNA: TGTGCCAGCAGCGTAGGGGGGGCCGGGGAGCTGTTTTTT. This sequence encodes CASSVGGAGELFF.